The 17 T cell receptor beta chains reported below all come from one sample, sequenced in a study of shared clonotypes between healthy human individuals. Only in-frame clones appear in the TCRdb table, and some are missing; sequencing was by immunoSEQ multiplex PCR. The sample lists 2.5 million or so clones; about 92% were seen once. The sequenced material came from naive CD4+ T cells sorted from blood. The subset was: CD45RA+ positively selected. Receptors were obtained from a man younger than 35 in good health.

This clone was detected a few times. The V and J genes are TRBV29-1 and TRBJ1-1; D ambiguous. The CDR3 covers 14 residues. From germline, CDR1 is SQVTM and CDR2 ANQGSEA. Between the trimmed V and J ends, which lost 4 bases and 1 base, there was a span of 13 bases. The CDR3 nucleotides read TGCAGCGTTGCAGTGGTCGGAAAGAACACTGAAGCTTTCTTT. It yields the protein CSVAVVGKNTEAFF.

This chain links TRBV7-9 with TRBJ2-3, with 11 bases matching TRBD2. This CDR3 spans 17 amino acids. The trim removed 4 bases at V and 2 bases at J, leaving 8 bases unmatched. Germline CDR1 reads SEHNR; CDR2 reads FQNEAQ (reference sequence). The CDR3 DNA follows: TGTGCCAGCAGCTCACACCTGACTAGCGGGACCACAGATACGCAGTATTTT. Its protein product is CASSSHLTSGTTDTQYF.

This clone was found once. The chain recombines TRBV11-2 with TRBJ2-5; 8 nucleotides match TRBD2. V was clipped by 5 bases and J by 1 base; unmatched bases: 6. Germline V lookup: CDR1 SGHAT, CDR2 FQNNGV. This CDR3 has 15 amino acids. CDR3 nucleotide sequence: TGTGCCAGCAGCCCCCATAGCGGGGTCCAAGAGACCCAGTACTTC. As protein: CASSPHSGVQETQYF.

To note about this clone: This sample also contains other DNA sequences that code for the same CDR3. V and J are TRBV6-5 and TRBJ2-7; 8 bases map to TRBD1. J was trimmed by 3 bases and V by 5 bases; bases with no gene match: 0. This CDR3 has 12 residues. CDR1 is MNHEY, CDR2 SVGAGI, per germline. For the CDR3, the DNA is TGTGCCAGCAGTGGACAGGGCTACGAGCAGTACTTC. It is translated as CASSGQGYEQYF.

The CDR3 sequence: CASSLSRNTRNNEQFF. The CDR3 nucleotides are TGTGCCAGCAGTTTATCTAGAAACACTAGAAACAATGAGCAGTTCTTC. The genes are TRBV27 and TRBJ2-1; tentative D call: TRBD2 (5 bases). Trimming removed 0 bases from V and 5 bases from J, with 14 bases in between. The CDR3 consists of 16 residues. Per the germline V gene, CDR1 is MNHEY and CDR2 is SMNVEV (reference sequence).

The rearrangement joins TRBV7-9 to TRBJ1-1; 11 bases match TRBD1. Germline V gene lookup returns CDR1 SEHNR and CDR2 FQNEAQ (reference sequence). With 0 bases clipped from V and 6 bases from J, the junction kept 12 bases outside the gene matches. This CDR3 spans 18 amino acids. This chain's CDR3 is CASSLARVGGQGDSEAFF. The CDR3 DNA reads TGTGCCAGCAGCTTAGCGAGGGTAGGGGGACAGGGGGACTCTGAAGCTTTCTTT.

The chain has TRBV5-4 and TRBJ1-2; 8 bases align to TRBD1. Germline CDR1 SGHNT, CDR2 YYREEE (reference sequence). The CDR3 is 15 residues long. J was trimmed by 4 bases and V by 1 base; bases with no gene match: 6. For the CDR3, the DNA is TGTGCCAGCAGCTTGTGGGACAGGTGGAGCTATGGCTACACCTTC. Translation: CASSLWDRWSYGYTF.

The chain carries TRBV7-2 and TRBJ1-4, with TRBD1 matching 8 bases. The J segment lost 4 bases and the V segment lost 2 bases, leaving 3 bases of the junction unmatched. The CDR3 spans 15 residues. Germline values: CDR1 SGHTA, CDR2 FQGNSA. The CDR3 bases are TGTGCCAGCAGCTTATCAGGGGGCAATAATGAAAAACTGTTTTTT. Its protein product is CASSLSGGNNEKLFF.

A note on this clone: Distinct nucleotide sequences in the sample also encode this CDR3. The V call is TRBV2, the J call TRBJ2-7, with 7 bases matching TRBD1. The CDR3 covers 13 residues. CDR1 and CDR2 (germline): SNHLY, FYNNEI. Germline trimming cut 4 bases from V and 4 bases from J; bases unmatched to any gene: 4. The CDR3 loop is CASSGQGNYEQYF. CDR3 nucleotide sequence: TGTGCCAGCAGTGGACAGGGTAATTACGAGCAGTACTTC.

The chain combines TRBV4-2 with TRBJ1-5; 7 positions agree with TRBD1. The V gene end was trimmed by 1 base and the J gene end by 2 bases; junction bases not matched to a gene: 5. The CDR3 extends over 16 amino acids. Germline lookup yields CDR1 LGHNA and CDR2 YNFKEQ. The CDR3 region has the DNA TGTGCCAGCAGCCAAGCCCCAGGGGGGGGCAATCAGCCCCAGCATTTT. Translation gives CASSQAPGGGNQPQHF.

J is TRBJ2-1 and V is TRBV2; D may be TRBD2 (6 bases). This CDR3 has 14 amino acids. Trimming removed 9 bases from V and 7 bases from J, with 19 bases in between. The germline V gene encodes CDR1 SNHLY and CDR2 FYNNEI. CDR3 in amino acids: CASVDGTRLNEQFF. In DNA, the CDR3 is TGTGCCAGTGTCGACGGGACTCGCTTGAATGAGCAGTTCTTC.

This clone has a handful of counts. V is TRBV19 and J is TRBJ1-5; D not resolved. The CDR3 is 13 residues long. CDR1 and CDR2 (germline): LNHDA, SQIVND (reference sequence). Trimming shortened V by 1 base and J by 6 bases, and 7 bases separated the two germline ends. The chain's CDR3 is CASSIAGFQPQHF. The CDR3 coding sequence is TGTGCCAGTAGTATAGCAGGTTTTCAGCCCCAGCATTTT.

The J gene is TRBJ2-7, the V gene TRBV6-1; either TRBD1 or TRBD2 may fit D (6 bases each). Germline V gene data show CDR1 as MNHNS and CDR2 as SASEGT. This CDR3 spans 13 amino acids. V lost 4 bases to trimming and J lost 5 bases, with 12 bases between them. Here the CDR3 DNA reads TGTGCCAGCAGTGGAGAAGGGGGGAACGAGCAGTACTTC. Protein sequence: CASSGEGGNEQYF.

J is TRBJ2-7 and V is TRBV28; D is unresolved. Trimming took 6 bases from V and 2 from J, leaving 5 bases between them. This CDR3 has 11 amino acids. The germline gives CDR1 MDHEN, CDR2 SYDVKM. This chain's CDR3 is CASRDTYEQYF. In DNA form, the CDR3 reads TGTGCCAGCAGGGATACCTACGAGCAGTACTTC.

The rearrangement links TRBV10-1 to TRBJ1-1; no clear D. CDR1 and CDR2 from the germline V gene are WNHNN and SYGVQD (reference sequence). The CDR3 runs to 13 residues. V dropped 2 bases and J dropped 4 bases, with 8 bases sitting between them. The CDR3 sequence is CASSEVSPTEAFF. CDR3 sequence (DNA): TGCGCCAGCAGTGAGGTCAGCCCCACTGAAGCTTTCTTT.

The rearrangement uses TRBV10-1 and TRBJ2-3; 8 nucleotides agree with TRBD2. Unmatched junction bases numbered 4, after V lost 0 bases and J lost 2 bases. Germline V CDR1 and CDR2: WNHNN, SYGVQD (reference sequence). The CDR3 contains 16 residues. The CDR3 DNA follows: TGCGCCAGCAGTGAGTCGGCGGGGGGCTTCACAGATACGCAGTATTTT. It codes for CASSESAGGFTDTQYF.

The CDR3 is CASSAQGSPYNEQFF. In DNA form, the CDR3 reads TGTGCCAGCAGTGCCCAGGGGAGTCCCTACAATGAGCAGTTCTTC. The V and J genes are TRBV2 and TRBJ2-1; possible D gene TRBD1, 6 bases. Germline CDR1 reads SNHLY; CDR2 reads FYNNEI. CDR3 size: 15 residues. Trimming shortened V by 4 bases and J by 2 bases, and 12 bases separated the two germline ends.